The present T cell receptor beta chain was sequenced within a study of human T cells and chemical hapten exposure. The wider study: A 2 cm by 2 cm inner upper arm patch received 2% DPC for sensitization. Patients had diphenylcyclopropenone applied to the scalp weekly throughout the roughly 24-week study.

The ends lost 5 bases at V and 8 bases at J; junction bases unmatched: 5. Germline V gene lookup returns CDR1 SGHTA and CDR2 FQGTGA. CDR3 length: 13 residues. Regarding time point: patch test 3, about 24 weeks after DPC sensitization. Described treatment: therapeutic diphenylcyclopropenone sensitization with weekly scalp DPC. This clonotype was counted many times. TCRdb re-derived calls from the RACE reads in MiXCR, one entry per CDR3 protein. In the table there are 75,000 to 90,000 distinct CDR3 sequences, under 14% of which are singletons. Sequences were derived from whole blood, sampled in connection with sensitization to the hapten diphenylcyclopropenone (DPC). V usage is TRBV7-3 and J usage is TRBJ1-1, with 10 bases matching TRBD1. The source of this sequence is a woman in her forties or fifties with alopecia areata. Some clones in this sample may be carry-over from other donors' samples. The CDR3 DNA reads TGTGCCAGCAGCCCGGACAGGGGGGAAGAAGCTTTCTTT. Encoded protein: CASSPDRGEEAFF.